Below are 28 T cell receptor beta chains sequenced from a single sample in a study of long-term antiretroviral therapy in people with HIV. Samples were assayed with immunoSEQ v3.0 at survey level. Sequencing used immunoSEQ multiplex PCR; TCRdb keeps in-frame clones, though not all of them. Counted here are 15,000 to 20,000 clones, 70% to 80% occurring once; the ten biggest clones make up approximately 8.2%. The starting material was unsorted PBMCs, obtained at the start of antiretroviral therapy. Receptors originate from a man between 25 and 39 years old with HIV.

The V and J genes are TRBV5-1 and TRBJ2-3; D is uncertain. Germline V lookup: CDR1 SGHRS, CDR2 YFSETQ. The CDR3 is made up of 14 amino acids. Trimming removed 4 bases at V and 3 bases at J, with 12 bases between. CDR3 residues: CASSGVMGTDTQYF. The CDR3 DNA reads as TGCGCCAGCAGCGGGGTGATGGGAACAGATACGCAGTATTTT.

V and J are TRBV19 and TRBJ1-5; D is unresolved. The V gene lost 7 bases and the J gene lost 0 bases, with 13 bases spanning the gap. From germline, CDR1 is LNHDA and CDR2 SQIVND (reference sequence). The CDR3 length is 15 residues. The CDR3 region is CASTGGSYSNQPQHF. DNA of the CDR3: TGTGCCAGTACTGGCGGGTCGTATAGCAATCAGCCCCAGCATTTT. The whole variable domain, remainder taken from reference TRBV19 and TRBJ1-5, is DGGITQSPKYLFRKEGQNVTLSCEQNLNHDAMYWYRQDPGQGLRLIYYSQIVNDFQKGDIAEGYSVSREKKESFPLTVTSAQKNPTAFYLCASTGGSYSNQPQHFGDGTRLSIL.

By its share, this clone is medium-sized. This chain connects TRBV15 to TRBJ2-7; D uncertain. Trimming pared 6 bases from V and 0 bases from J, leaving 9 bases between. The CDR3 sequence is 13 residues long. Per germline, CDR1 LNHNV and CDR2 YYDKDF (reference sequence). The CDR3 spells CATSDRSSYEQYF. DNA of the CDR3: TGTGCCACCAGTGACCGGTCCTCCTACGAGCAGTACTTC.

The CDR3 nucleotides are TGTGCCAGCAGTCGATTCTCGGGACAGGGGGCTAGGTCCTATAATTCACCCCTCCACTTT. Its protein product is CASSRFSGQGARSYNSPLHF. The chain employs TRBV27 and TRBJ1-6, with 12 bases lining up with TRBD1. V lost 5 bases and J lost 1; bases outside the gene matches: 12. The germline gives CDR1 MNHEY, CDR2 SMNVEV (reference sequence). This CDR3 spans 20 amino acids.

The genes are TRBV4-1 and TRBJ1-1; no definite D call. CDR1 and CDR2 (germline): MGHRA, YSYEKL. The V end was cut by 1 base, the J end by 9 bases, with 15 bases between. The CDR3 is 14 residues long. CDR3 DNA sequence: TGCGCCAGCAGCCAAGTTGGTGGCCAGTCTCAAGCTTTCTTT. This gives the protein CASSQVGGQSQAFF.

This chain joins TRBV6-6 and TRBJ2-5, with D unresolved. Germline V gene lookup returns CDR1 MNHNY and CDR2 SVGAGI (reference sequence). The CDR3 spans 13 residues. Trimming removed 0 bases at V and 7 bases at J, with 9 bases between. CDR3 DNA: TGTGCCAGCAGTTACTCGACTCCCGCGACCCAGTACTTC. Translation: CASSYSTPATQYF.

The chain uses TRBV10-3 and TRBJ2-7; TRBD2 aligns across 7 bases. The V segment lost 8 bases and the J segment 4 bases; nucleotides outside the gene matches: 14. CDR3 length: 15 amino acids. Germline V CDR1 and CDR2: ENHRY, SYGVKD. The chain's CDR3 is CAISLEAGVAYEQYF. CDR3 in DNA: TGTGCCATCTCCCTAGAGGCGGGAGTAGCGTACGAGCAGTACTTC.

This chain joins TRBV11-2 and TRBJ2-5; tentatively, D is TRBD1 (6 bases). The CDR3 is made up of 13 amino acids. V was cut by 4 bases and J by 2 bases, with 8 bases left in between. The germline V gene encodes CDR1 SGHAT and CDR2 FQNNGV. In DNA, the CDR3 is TGTGCCAGCAGCTCGACAGGTCAAGAGACCCAGTACTTC. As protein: CASSSTGQETQYF.

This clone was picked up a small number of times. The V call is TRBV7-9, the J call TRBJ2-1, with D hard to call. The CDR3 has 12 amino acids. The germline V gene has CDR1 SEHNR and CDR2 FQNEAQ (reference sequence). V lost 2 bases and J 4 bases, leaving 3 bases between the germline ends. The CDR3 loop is CASSLLYNEQFF. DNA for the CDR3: TGTGCCAGCAGCTTATTGTACAATGAGCAGTTCTTC.

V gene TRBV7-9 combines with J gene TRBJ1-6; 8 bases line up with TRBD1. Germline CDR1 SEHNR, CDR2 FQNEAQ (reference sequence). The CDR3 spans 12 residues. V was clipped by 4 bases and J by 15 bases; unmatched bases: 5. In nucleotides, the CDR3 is TGTGCCAGCAGCTCGGACAGGGCAGTCCTCCACTTT. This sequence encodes CASSSDRAVLHF.

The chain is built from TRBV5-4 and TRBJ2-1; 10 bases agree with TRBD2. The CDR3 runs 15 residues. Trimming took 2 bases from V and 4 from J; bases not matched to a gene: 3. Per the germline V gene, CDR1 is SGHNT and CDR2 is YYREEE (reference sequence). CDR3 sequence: CASSFEAGGYNEQFF. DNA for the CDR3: TGTGCCAGCAGCTTTGAAGCGGGAGGGTACAATGAGCAGTTCTTC.

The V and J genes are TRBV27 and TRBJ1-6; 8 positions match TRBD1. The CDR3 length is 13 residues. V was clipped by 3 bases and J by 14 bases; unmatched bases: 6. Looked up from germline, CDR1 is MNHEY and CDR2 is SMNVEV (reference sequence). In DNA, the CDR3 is TGTGCCAGCAGTTTCCCCGACAGGGGAGCCCTCCACTTT. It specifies CASSFPDRGALHF.

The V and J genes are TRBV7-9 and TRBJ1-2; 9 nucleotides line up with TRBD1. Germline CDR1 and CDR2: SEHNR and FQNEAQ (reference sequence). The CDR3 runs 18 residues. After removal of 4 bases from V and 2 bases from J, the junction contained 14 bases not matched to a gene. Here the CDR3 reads CASSSPGWGQGSNYGYTF. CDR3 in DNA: TGTGCCAGCAGCTCCCCTGGGTGGGGACAGGGCTCGAACTATGGCTACACCTTC.

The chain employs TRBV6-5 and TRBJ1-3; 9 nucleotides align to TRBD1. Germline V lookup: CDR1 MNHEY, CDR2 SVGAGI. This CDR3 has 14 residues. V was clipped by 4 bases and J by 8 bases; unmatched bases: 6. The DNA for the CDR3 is TGTGCCAGCAGTTTCGGACAGGGGTTCGACACCATATATTTT. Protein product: CASSFGQGFDTIYF.

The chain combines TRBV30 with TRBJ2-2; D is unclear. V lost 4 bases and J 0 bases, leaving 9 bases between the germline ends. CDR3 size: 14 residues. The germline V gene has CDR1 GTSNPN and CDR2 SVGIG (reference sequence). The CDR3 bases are TGTGCCTGGATGCCGAGCCCGAACACCGGGGAGCTGTTTTTT. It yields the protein CAWMPSPNTGELFF.

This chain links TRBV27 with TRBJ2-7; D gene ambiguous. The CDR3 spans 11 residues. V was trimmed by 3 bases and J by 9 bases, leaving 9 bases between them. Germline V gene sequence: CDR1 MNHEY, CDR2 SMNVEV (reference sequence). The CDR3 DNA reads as TGTGCCAGCAGTTTGGGCGAGGCGCAGTACTTC. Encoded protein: CASSLGEAQYF.

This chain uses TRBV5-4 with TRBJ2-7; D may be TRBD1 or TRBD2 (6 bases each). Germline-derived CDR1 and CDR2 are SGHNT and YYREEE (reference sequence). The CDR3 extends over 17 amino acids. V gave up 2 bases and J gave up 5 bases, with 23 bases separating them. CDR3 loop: CASSLRRASRGAHEQYF. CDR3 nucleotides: TGTGCCAGCAGCTTACGTCGGGCCTCGAGGGGGGCGCACGAGCAGTACTTC.

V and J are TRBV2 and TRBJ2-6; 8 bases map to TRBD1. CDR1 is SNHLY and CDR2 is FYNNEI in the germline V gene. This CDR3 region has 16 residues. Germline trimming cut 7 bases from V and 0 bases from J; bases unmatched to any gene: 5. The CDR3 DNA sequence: TGTGCCAGCATCACAGGGGGTCCCTCTGGGGCCAACGTCCTGACTTTC. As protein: CASITGGPSGANVLTF.

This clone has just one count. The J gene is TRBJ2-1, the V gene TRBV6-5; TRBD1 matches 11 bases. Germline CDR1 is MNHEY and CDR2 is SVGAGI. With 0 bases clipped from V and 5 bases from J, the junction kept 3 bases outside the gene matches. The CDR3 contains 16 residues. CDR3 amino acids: CASSYSDRGLNNEQFF. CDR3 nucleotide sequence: TGTGCCAGCAGTTACTCGGACAGGGGGCTTAACAATGAGCAGTTCTTC.

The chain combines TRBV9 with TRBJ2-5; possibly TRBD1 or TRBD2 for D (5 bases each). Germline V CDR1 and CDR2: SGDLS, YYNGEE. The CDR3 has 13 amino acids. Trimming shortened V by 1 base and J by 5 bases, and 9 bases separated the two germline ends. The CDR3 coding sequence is TGTGCCAGCAGCGTACGGGGCGGCGAGACCCAGTACTTC. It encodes CASSVRGGETQYF.

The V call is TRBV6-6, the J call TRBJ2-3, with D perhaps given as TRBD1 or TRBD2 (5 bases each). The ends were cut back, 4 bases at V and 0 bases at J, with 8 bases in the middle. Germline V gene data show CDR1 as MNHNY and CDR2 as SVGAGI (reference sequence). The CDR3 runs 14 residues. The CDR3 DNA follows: TGTGCCAGCAGTTTGGGACCAAGCACAGATACGCAGTATTTT. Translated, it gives CASSLGPSTDTQYF.

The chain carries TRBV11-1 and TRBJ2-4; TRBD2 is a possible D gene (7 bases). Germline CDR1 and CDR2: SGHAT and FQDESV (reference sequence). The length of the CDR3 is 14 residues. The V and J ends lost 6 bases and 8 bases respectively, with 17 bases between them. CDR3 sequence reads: CASRPQGGGDIQYF. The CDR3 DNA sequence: TGTGCCAGCAGACCACAGGGTGGGGGGGACATTCAGTACTTC.

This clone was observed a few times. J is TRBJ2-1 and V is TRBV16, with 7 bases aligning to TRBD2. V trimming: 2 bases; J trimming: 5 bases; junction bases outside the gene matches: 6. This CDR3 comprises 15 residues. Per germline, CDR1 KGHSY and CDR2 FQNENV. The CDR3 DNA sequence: TGTGCCAGCAGCCAAGAGGCGGGGGTAAACAATGAGCAGTTCTTC. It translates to CASSQEAGVNNEQFF.

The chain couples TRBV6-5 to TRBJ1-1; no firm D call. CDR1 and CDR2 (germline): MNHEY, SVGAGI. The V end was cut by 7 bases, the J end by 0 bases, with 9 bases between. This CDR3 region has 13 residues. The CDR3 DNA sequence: TGTGCCAGCAAATCACAGCTGAACACTGAAGCTTTCTTT. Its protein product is CASKSQLNTEAFF.

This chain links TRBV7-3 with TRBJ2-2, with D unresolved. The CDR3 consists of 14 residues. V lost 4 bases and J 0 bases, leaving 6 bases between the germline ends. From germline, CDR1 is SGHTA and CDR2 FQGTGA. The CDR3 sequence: CASSSDANTGELFF. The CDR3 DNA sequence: TGTGCCAGCAGCTCCGACGCGAACACCGGGGAGCTGTTTTTT.

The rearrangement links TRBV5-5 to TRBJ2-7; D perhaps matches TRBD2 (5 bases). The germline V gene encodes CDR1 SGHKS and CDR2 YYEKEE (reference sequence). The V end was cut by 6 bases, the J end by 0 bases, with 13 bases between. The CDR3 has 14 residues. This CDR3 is CASTLEGGSYEQYF. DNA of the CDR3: TGTGCCAGCACTCTAGAAGGAGGCTCCTACGAGCAGTACTTC. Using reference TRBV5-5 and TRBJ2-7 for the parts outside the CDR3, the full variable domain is DAGVTQSPTHLIKTRGQQVTLRCSPISGHKSVSWYQQVLGQGPQFIFQYYEKEERGRGNFPDRFSARQFPNYSSELNVNALLLGDSALYLCASTLEGGSYEQYFGPGTRLTVT.

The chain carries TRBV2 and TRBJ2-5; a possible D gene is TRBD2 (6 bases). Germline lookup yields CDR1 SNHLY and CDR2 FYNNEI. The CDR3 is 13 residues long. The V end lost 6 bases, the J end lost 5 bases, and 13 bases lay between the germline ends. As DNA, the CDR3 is TGTGCCAGCAGGTCGACTAGTGGGGAGACCCAGTACTTC. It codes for CASRSTSGETQYF.

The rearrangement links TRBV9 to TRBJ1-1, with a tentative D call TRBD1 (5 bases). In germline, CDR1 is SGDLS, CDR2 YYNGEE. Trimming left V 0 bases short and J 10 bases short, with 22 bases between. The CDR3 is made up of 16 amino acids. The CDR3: CASSVESRDLFGGAFF. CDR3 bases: TGTGCCAGCAGCGTAGAAAGCCGGGACCTTTTTGGAGGAGCTTTCTTT.